The TCR beta chain described here comes from a study of post-analysis software for immune sequencing data. Across the whole study: Some patients lacked subtype; others had relapsing-remitting, secondary progressive or progressive-relapsing disease.

This clonotype has just a few counts. What it recognizes is unknown. The TCR beta cDNA libraries carried unique molecular identifiers. From about 1 to 10 million T cells, 450,000 to 550,000 cDNA molecules were obtained. TCRdb ran MiXCR on the PCR reads and lists one entry per CDR3 protein. The table records around 710,000 distinct CDR3 sequences, 46% of them present only once. Study-wide findings and caveats: Strong co-clustering by F measure was seen for same-batch samples. For normalized Chao1 diversity, multiple sclerosis patients scored significantly lower than controls did.

The receptor comes from a girl aged 10-17 years with multiple sclerosis. The sample taken for sequencing was blood.

As DNA, the CDR3 is TGTGCCAGTAGACAGGGGGGAACCTACGAGCAGTACTTC. It translates to CASRQGGTYEQYF. This rearrangement joins TRBV19 to TRBJ2-7; TRBD1 matches 8 bases. This CDR3 is 13 amino acids long. Per germline, CDR1 LNHDA and CDR2 SQIVND (reference sequence). The trim removed 6 bases at V and 2 bases at J, leaving 3 bases unmatched.